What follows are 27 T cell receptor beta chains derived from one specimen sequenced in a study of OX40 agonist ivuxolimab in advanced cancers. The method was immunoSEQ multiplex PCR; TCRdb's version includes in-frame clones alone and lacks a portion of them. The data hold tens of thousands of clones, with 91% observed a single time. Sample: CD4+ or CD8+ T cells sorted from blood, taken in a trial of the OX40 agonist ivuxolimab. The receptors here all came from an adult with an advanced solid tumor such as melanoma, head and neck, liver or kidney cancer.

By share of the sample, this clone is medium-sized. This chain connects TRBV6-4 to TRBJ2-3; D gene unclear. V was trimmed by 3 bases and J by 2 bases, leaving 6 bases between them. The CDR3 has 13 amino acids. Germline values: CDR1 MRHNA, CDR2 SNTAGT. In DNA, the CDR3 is TGTGCCAGCAGTGAAGGCTCCACAGATACGCAGTATTTT. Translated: CASSEGSTDTQYF.

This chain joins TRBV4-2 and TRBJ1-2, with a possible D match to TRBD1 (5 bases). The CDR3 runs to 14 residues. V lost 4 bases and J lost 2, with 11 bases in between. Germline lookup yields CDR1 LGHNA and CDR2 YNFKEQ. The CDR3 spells CASSLYGANYGYTF. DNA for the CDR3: TGTGCCAGCAGCCTCTACGGGGCAAACTATGGCTACACCTTC.

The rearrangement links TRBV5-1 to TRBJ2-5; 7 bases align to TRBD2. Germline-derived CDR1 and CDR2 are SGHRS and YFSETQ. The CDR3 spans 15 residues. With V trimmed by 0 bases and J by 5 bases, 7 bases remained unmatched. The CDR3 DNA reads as TGCGCCAGCAGCTTGGACGCGGGAGCCGGGGAGACCCAGTACTTC. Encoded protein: CASSLDAGAGETQYF.

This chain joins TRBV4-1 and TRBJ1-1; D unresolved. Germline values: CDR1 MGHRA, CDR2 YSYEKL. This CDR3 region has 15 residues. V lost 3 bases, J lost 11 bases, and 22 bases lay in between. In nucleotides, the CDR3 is TGCGCCAGCAGCCATGCACCAGCGGGGAGCCCGGGGGCTTTCTTT. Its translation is CASSHAPAGSPGAFF.

CDR3 bases: TGTGCCAGCCGTACAGGGGTGTACGAGCAGTACTTC. Its translation: CASRTGVYEQYF. The rearrangement uses TRBV27 and TRBJ2-7; 7 bases fit TRBD1. From germline, CDR1 is MNHEY and CDR2 SMNVEV (reference sequence). The V segment lost 8 bases and the J segment 4 bases; nucleotides outside the gene matches: 5. The CDR3 covers 12 residues.

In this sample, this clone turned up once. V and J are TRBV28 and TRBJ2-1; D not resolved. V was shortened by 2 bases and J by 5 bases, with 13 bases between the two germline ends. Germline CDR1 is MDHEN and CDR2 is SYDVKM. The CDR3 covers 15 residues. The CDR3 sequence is CASSLLLHNNNEQFF. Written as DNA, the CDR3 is TGTGCCAGCAGTTTACTACTTCATAACAACAATGAGCAGTTCTTC. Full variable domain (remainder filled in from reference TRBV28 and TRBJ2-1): DVKVTQSSRYLVKRTGEKVFLECVQDMDHENMFWYRQDPGLGLRLIYFSYDVKMKEKGDIPEGYSVSREKKERFSLILESASTNQTSMYLCASSLLLHNNNEQFFGPGTRLTVL.

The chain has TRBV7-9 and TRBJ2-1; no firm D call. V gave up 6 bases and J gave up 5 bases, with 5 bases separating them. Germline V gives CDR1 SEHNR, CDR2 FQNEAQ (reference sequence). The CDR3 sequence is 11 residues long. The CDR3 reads CASRPHNEQFF. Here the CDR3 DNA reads TGTGCCAGCAGACCTCACAATGAGCAGTTCTTC.

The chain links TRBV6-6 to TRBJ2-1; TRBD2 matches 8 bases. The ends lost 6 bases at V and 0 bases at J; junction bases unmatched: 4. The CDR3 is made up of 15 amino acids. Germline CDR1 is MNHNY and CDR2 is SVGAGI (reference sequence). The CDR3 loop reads CASSQRESSYNEQFF. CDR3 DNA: TGTGCCAGCAGCCAGCGGGAGAGCTCCTACAATGAGCAGTTCTTC.

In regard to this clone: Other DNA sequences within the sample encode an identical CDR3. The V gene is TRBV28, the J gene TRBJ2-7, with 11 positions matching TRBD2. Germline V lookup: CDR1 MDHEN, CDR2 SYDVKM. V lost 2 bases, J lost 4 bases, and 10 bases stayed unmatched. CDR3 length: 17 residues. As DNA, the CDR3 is TGTGCCAGCAGTTTACGACGCCTAGCGGGAGGACCATACGAGCAGTACTTC. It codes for CASSLRRLAGGPYEQYF.

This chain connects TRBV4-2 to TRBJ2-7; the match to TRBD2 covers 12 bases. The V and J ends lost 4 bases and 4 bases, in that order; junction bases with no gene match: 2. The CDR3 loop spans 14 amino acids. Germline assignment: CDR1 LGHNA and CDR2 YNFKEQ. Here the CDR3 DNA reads TGTGCCAGCAGCCCAGGACTAGCGGGGTACGAGCAGTACTTC. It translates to CASSPGLAGYEQYF.

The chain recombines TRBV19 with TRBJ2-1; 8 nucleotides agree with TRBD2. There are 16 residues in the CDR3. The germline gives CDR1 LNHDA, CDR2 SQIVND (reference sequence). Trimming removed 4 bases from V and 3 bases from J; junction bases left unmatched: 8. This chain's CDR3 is CASSTTLAVFYNEQFF. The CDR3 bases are TGTGCCAGTAGTACTACACTAGCGGTCTTCTACAATGAGCAGTTCTTC.

CDR3: CASNPGERQPQHF. The CDR3 DNA sequence: TGTGCCAGTAATCCAGGGGAAAGGCAGCCCCAGCATTTT. The gene calls are TRBV2 and TRBJ1-5, with TRBD1 as a possible D gene (6 bases). The germline V gene encodes CDR1 SNHLY and CDR2 FYNNEI. The CDR3 extends over 13 amino acids. Trimming took off 9 bases at V and 7 bases at J, with 16 bases between the two ends.

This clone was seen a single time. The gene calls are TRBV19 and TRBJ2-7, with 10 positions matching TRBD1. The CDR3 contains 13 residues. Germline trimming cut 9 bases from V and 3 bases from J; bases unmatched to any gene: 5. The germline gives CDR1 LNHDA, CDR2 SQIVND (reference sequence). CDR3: CASRDRGFYEQYF. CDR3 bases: TGTGCCAGCCGGGACAGGGGCTTCTACGAGCAGTACTTC.

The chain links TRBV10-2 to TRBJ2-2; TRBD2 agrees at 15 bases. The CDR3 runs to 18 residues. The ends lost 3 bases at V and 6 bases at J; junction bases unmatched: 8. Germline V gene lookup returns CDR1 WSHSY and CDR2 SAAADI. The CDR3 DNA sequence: TGCGCCAGCAGTGAAGGACTAGCGGGAGGGCCGAGGTCCGGGGAGCTGTTTTTT. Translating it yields CASSEGLAGGPRSGELFF.

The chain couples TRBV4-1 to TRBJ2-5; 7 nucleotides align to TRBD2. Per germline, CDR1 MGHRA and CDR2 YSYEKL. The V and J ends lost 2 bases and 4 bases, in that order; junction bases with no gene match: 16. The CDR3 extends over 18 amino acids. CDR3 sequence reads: CASSQILAQTKRGETQYF. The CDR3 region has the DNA TGCGCCAGCAGCCAAATACTAGCGCAAACTAAAAGGGGAGAGACCCAGTACTTC.

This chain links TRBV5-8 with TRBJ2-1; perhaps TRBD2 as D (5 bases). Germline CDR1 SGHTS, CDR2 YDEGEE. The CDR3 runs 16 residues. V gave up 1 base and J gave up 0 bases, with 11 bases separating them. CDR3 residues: CASSLTGLSSYNEQFF. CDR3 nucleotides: TGTGCCAGCAGCTTGACGGGGTTAAGCTCCTACAATGAGCAGTTCTTC.

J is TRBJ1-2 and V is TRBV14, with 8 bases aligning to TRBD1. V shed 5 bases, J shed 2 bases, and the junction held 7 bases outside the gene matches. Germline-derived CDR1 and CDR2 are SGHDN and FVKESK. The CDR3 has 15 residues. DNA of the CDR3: TGTGCCAGCAGCTCTAAGTACAGGGGGAACTATGGCTACACCTTC. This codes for CASSSKYRGNYGYTF. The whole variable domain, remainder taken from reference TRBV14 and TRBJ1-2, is EAGVTQFPSHSVIEKGQTVTLRCDPISGHDNLYWYRRVMGKEIKFLLHFVKESKQDESGMPNNRFLAERTGGTYSTLKVQPAELEDSGVYFCASSSKYRGNYGYTFGSGTRLTVV.

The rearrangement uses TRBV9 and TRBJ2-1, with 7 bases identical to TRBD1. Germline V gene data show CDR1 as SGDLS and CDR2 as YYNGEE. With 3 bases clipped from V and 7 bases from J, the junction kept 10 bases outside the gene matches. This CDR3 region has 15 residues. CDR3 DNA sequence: TGTGCCAGCAGCGCCCGACAGGGAAGGGCAAATGAGCAGTTCTTC. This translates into CASSARQGRANEQFF.

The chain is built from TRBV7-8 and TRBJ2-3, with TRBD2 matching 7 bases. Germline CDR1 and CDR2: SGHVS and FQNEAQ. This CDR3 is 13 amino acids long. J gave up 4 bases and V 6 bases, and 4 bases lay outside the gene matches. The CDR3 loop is CASSPGGADTQYF. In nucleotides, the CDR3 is TGTGCCAGCAGTCCTGGGGGGGCAGATACGCAGTATTTT.

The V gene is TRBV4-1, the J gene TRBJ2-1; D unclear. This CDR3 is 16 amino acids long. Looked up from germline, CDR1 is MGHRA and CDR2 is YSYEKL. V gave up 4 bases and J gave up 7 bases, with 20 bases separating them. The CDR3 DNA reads TGCGCCAGCAGCCGCGGAATTTTGGTCGACACGAATGAGCAGTTCTTC. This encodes CASSRGILVDTNEQFF.

The CDR3 DNA follows: TGCAGCGTAATTAGCGGGAGAATCTACAATGAGCAGTTCTTC. Translated: CSVISGRIYNEQFF. This sequence joins TRBV29-1 and TRBJ2-1; TRBD2 agrees at 9 bases. V was pared by 6 bases and J by 3 bases, with 6 bases of the junction left unmatched. The CDR3 is 14 amino acids. From germline, CDR1 is SQVTM and CDR2 ANQGSEA.

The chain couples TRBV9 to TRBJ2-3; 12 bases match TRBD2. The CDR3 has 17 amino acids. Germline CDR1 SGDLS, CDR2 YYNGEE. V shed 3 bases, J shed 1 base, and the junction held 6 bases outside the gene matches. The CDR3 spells CASSGRLAGAGTDTQYF. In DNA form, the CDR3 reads TGTGCCAGCAGCGGTAGACTAGCGGGAGCCGGCACAGATACGCAGTATTTT.

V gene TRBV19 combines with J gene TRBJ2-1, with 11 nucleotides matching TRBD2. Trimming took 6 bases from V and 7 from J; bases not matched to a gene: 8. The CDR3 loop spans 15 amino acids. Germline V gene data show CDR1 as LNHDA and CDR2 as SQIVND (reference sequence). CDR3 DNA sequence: TGTGCCAGTAGGACCGGGACTAGCGGATCAAATGAGCAGTTCTTC. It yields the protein CASRTGTSGSNEQFF. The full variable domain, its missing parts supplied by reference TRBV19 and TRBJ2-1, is DGGITQSPKYLFRKEGQNVTLSCEQNLNHDAMYWYRQDPGQGLRLIYYSQIVNDFQKGDIAEGYSVSREKKESFPLTVTSAQKNPTAFYLCASRTGTSGSNEQFFGPGTRLTVL.

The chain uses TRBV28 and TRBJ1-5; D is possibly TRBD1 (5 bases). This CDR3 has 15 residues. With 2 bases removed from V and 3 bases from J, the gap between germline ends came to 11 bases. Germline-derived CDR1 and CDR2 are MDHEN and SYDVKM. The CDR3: CASSLGDGYNQPQHF. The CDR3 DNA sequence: TGTGCCAGCAGTTTAGGGGACGGATACAATCAGCCCCAGCATTTT.

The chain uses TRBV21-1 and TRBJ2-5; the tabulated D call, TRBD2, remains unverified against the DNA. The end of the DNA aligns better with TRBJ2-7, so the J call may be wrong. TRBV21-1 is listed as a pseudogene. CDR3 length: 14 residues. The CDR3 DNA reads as TGTGCCAGCAGCGGGACTAGCGTTTCCTACGAGCAGTACTTC. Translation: CASSGTSVSYEQYF.

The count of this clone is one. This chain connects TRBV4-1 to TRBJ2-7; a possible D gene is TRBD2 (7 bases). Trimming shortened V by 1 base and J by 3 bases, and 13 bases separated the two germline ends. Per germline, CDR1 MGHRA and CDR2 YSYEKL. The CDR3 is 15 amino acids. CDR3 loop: CASSQGLRGGYEQYF. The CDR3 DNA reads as TGCGCCAGCAGCCAAGGACTAAGGGGGGGCTACGAGCAGTACTTC.

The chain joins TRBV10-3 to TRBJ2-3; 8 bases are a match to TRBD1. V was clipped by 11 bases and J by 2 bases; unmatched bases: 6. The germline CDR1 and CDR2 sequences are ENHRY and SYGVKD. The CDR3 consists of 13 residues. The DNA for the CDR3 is TGTGCCGGACAGGGTTCGGTCACAGATACGCAGTATTTT. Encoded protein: CAGQGSVTDTQYF.